This TCR beta chain was captured by sequencing in a study of T cell changes during pregnancy in multiple sclerosis. Sequencing used immunoSEQ multiplex PCR; TCRdb keeps in-frame clones, though not all of them. The sample has 26,000 or so clones, 89% seen once. This clone has a single count. The clonotype originates from a female donor in good health, enrolled as a control in a pregnancy study. The source material was CD4+ T cells from peripheral blood mononuclear cells, sampled in the first trimester of pregnancy.

CDR3 protein: CASSHSRRANTGELFF. The DNA of the CDR3 is TGTGCCAGCAGCCACTCGAGGAGAGCGAACACCGGGGAGCTGTTTTTT. This chain links TRBV14 with TRBJ2-2; D gene ambiguous. This CDR3 region has 16 residues. CDR1 SGHDN and CDR2 FVKESK come from the germline V gene. V shed 3 bases and J shed 0 bases, with 11 bases lying between them.